This T cell receptor beta chain was retrieved from a study of blood T cell repertoires in COVID-19. Study background: The origin of the acute and convalescent COVID-19 samples was the United States, Italy and Spain. Sources were T cells, B-cell-depleted T cells, or PBMCs; the material itself was cDNA or gDNA.

The V end lost 0 bases, the J end lost 6 bases, and 15 bases lay between the germline ends. The CDR3 has 15 amino acids. Germline V CDR1 and CDR2: LGHNA, YSLEER. As processed by the authors: From reference gene primer amplification, estimates of nucleated cell counts were derived. Sequencing used immunoSEQ multiplex PCR; TCRdb keeps in-frame clones, though not all of them. Clonal size and the V and J genes are those of that table, whereas D and trimming came from the DNA. The data hold 95,000 or so clones, with about four fifths observed a single time. V usage is TRBV4-3 and J usage is TRBJ2-7, with D unclear. This TCR derives from an elderly woman with active or convalescent COVID-19. The sequencing sample was made of peripheral blood. CDR3 sequence: CASSQDPAERPEQYF. In DNA form, the CDR3 reads TGCGCCAGCAGCCAAGACCCCGCGGAGCGTCCCGAGCAGTACTTC.